This is a list of T cell receptor beta chains from one sample in a study of CD8 T cells in ankylosing spondylitis. TCRdb re-analysed the 5' RACE reads in MiXCR, keeping a single row per CDR3 protein. The sample lists 100,000 to 150,000 distinct CDR3 sequences, 15% to 20% occurring once. The sequenced sample was blood, either unsorted or a sorted T cell fraction (not recorded which). Every receptor here comes from a male donor with ankylosing spondylitis. Each CDR3 is given with its conserved first and last residue. Fields, in order: J gene, clone size, V gene, D gene, CDR3 protein, CDR3 DNA. A D gene is named only where the DNA matches it firmly. Rows may omit the clone size; those that give it use once, few, many or a size class.

>TRBJ2-7|few|TRBV6-1|NA
CASNKPGDGYEQYF
TGTGCCAGCAACAAACCGGGGGACGGTTACGAGCAGTACTTC
>TRBJ2-7|few|TRBV5-6|NA
CASSFMELSSYEQYF
TGTGCCAGCAGCTTCATGGAACTGAGCTCCTACGAGCAGTACTTC
>TRBJ2-1|few|TRBV20-1|NA
CSAKGRGNEQFF
TGCAGTGCCAAGGGGCGGGGAAATGAGCAGTTCTTC
>TRBJ1-5|few|TRBV20-1|NA
CSARPRGSGGNQPQHF
TGCAGTGCTAGGCCACGGGGCTCGGGGGGCAATCAGCCCCAGCATTTT
>TRBJ2-4|few|TRBV15|TRBD1
CATSRTTRTGGENIQYF
TGTGCCACCAGCAGAACTACCAGGACAGGGGGGGAGAACATTCAGTACTTC
>TRBJ2-1|NA|TRBV6-1|NA
CASIPTGPGDEQFF
TGTGCCAGCATTCCCACAGGGCCAGGGGATGAGCAGTTCTTC
>TRBJ2-3|NA|TRBV6-1|TRBD2
CASSGLAASTDTQYF
TGTGCCAGCAGTGGACTAGCGGCCAGCACAGATACGCAGTATTTT
>TRBJ2-1|many|TRBV5-6|TRBD2
CASSFGGGLTYNEQFF
TGTGCCAGCAGCTTTGGGGGGGGACTGACCTACAATGAGCAGTTCTTC
>TRBJ2-2|few|TRBV3-1|TRBD2
CATLVTSGVNTGELFF
TGTGCCACCCTGGTGACTAGCGGGGTGAACACCGGGGAGCTGTTTTTT
>TRBJ2-1|few|TRBV7-2|NA
CASSPEGGTYNEQFF
TGTGCCAGCAGCCCCGAAGGAGGCACCTACAATGAGCAGTTCTTC
>TRBJ2-4|NA|TRBV21-1|NA
CASSEGSNIQYF
TGTGCCAGCAGCGAAGGGTCCAACATTCAGTACTTC
>TRBJ2-7|NA|TRBV29-1|NA
CSVELTGRDEQYF
TGCAGCGTTGAACTCACCGGCCGGGACGAGCAGTACTTC
>TRBJ2-3|few|TRBV28|NA
CASRGRTTDTQYF
TGTGCCAGCCGGGGACGGACCACAGATACGCAGTATTTT
>TRBJ2-7|few|TRBV12-5|NA
CASGLEGGRNYEQYF
TGTGCTAGTGGTTTGGAAGGGGGACGGAATTACGAGCAGTACTTC
>TRBJ1-5|many|TRBV5-1|TRBD1
CASSWTGARNQPQHF
TGCGCCAGCAGCTGGACAGGGGCTAGGAATCAGCCCCAGCATTTT
>TRBJ2-7|NA|TRBV4-1|NA
CASSQDGQGRYF
TGCGCCAGCAGCCAAGATGGGCAGGGTCGGTACTTC
>TRBJ1-1|few|TRBV12-3/TRBV12-4|NA
CASSLWGDTEAFF
TGTGCCAGCAGCCTCTGGGGGGACACTGAAGCTTTCTTT
>TRBJ2-7|NA|TRBV20-1|TRBD1
CSASWDRLTYEQYF
TGCAGTGCTAGTTGGGACAGGTTAACCTACGAGCAGTACTTC
>TRBJ2-5|few|TRBV5-1|NA
CASSLVPADQETQYF
TGCGCCAGCAGCTTGGTTCCAGCAGACCAAGAGACCCAGTACTTC
>TRBJ2-2|NA|TRBV7-8|NA
CASSLGSYSGELFF
TGTGCCAGCAGCTTAGGCAGCTATTCCGGGGAGCTGTTTTTT
>TRBJ2-7|few|TRBV6-2/TRBV6-3|NA
CASSYPGQFYEQYF
TGTGCCAGCAGTTACCCCGGACAGTTCTACGAGCAGTACTTC
>TRBJ1-2|many|TRBV29-1|TRBD1
CSVDGDRGYYGYTF
TGCAGCGTTGACGGGGACAGGGGATACTATGGCTACACCTTC
>TRBJ2-1|NA|TRBV7-6|NA
CASSLSGPFSMGFF
TGTGCCAGCAGCCTCTCGGGACCCTTTTCGATGGGGTTCTTC
>TRBJ2-7|NA|TRBV14|NA
CASSPRGSPFYEQYF
TGTGCCAGCAGCCCCCGGGGCAGCCCCTTCTACGAGCAGTACTTC
>TRBJ2-6|few|TRBV5-5|NA
CASSLWGDGANVLTF
TGTGCCAGCAGCCTCTGGGGCGACGGGGCCAACGTCCTGACTTTC
>TRBJ2-1|NA|TRBV29-1|NA
CSVGTEQFF
TGCAGCGTGGGGACAGAGCAGTTCTTC
>TRBJ2-1|NA|TRBV7-3|NA
CASSLNGGRYNEQFF
TGTGCCAGCAGCTTAAACGGGGGGCGGTACAATGAGCAGTTCTTC
>TRBJ1-5|few|TRBV12-3/TRBV12-4|NA
CASSPLRSGIGNQPQHF
TGTGCCAGCAGTCCATTACGGTCGGGTATTGGCAATCAGCCCCAGCATTTT
>TRBJ2-7|NA|TRBV9|NA
CASSGQGPSYEQYF
TGTGCCAGCAGCGGTCAGGGCCCCTCCTACGAGCAGTACTTC
>TRBJ2-2|few|TRBV11-1|TRBD2
CASSLSLTGGAGVTGELFF
TGTGCCAGCAGCTTATCGCTGACAGGAGGAGCGGGAGTCACCGGGGAGCTGTTTTTT
>TRBJ2-1|NA|TRBV11-2|NA
CASSSLPEASPYNEQFF
TGTGCCAGCAGCTCATTGCCGGAGGCGTCTCCCTACAATGAGCAGTTCTTC
>TRBJ1-1|NA|TRBV29-1|NA
CSVEQGNTEAFF
TGCAGCGTTGAACAGGGGAACACTGAAGCTTTCTTT
>TRBJ1-5|many|TRBV6-1|NA
CASRLAGMGNQPQHF
TGTGCCAGCAGATTGGCGGGAATGGGCAATCAGCCCCAGCATTTT
>TRBJ2-7|many|TRBV12-3/TRBV12-4|NA
CASSLYFSTGVRSYEQYF
TGTGCCAGCAGTCTCTACTTTTCGACGGGGGTCCGCTCCTACGAGCAGTACTTC
>TRBJ2-7|NA|TRBV7-9|NA
CASSEFGQTEEQYF
TGTGCCAGCAGCGAGTTCGGACAGACGGAGGAGCAGTACTTC
>TRBJ1-1|NA|TRBV6-1|TRBD1
CASSTRQGLLPEAFF
TGTGCCAGCAGTACAAGACAGGGGTTGCTTCCTGAAGCTTTCTTT
>TRBJ1-1|NA|TRBV5-1|NA
CASSWGRGAGTEAFF
TGCGCCAGCAGCTGGGGCCGTGGGGCAGGCACTGAAGCTTTCTTT
>TRBJ2-1|NA|TRBV27|NA
CATGAMGVAGEQFF
TGTGCCACAGGGGCGATGGGGGTTGCAGGCGAGCAGTTCTTC
>TRBJ1-1|NA|TRBV4-1|NA
CASSEQLSTLEAFF
TGCGCCAGCAGCGAACAGCTTTCGACCCTTGAAGCTTTCTTT
>TRBJ2-7|NA|TRBV10-3|NA
CATGDVGDEQYF
TGTGCCACCGGGGATGTGGGGGACGAGCAGTACTTC
>TRBJ2-1|few|TRBV14|TRBD2
CASSQVPVASGSIYNEQFF
TGTGCCAGCAGCCAAGTGCCAGTGGCTAGCGGGAGTATTTACAATGAGCAGTTCTTC
>TRBJ2-7|few|TRBV7-7|NA
CASSLEPDSYEQYF
TGTGCCAGCAGCTTAGAACCAGACTCCTACGAGCAGTACTTC